A single sample is the source of the 25 T cell receptor beta chains below, sequenced in a study of OX40 agonist ivuxolimab in advanced cancers. Clones were read by immunoSEQ multiplex PCR, and TCRdb kept only the in-frame ones, dropping some. This sample yields about 100,000 clones, of which less than 95% are seen a single time; around 1.6% belongs to the top ten. This sample comprised CD4+ or CD8+ T cells sorted from blood, obtained in a trial of the OX40 agonist ivuxolimab. The receptors here all came from an adult with an advanced solid tumor such as melanoma, head and neck, liver or kidney cancer.

The J gene is TRBJ2-1, the V gene TRBV9, with unresolved D. Germline-derived CDR1 and CDR2 are SGDLS and YYNGEE. Trimming removed 0 bases from V and 0 bases from J, with 13 bases in between. This CDR3 region has 17 residues. The CDR3 protein is CASSVGRVVPSYNEQFF. CDR3 nucleotides: TGTGCCAGCAGCGTAGGCCGCGTGGTCCCCTCCTACAATGAGCAGTTCTTC.

The gene calls are TRBV15 and TRBJ1-2, with 9 bases that match TRBD1. The CDR3 is 15 amino acids. The germline V gene encodes CDR1 LNHNV and CDR2 YYDKDF (reference sequence). The V segment lost 6 bases and the J segment 3 bases; nucleotides outside the gene matches: 8. CDR3 in amino acids: CATRPAGQGYYGYTF. The CDR3 nucleotides read TGTGCCACCAGACCCGCGGGACAGGGATACTATGGCTACACCTTC.

The CDR3 bases are TGTGCCAGCACTAGGACAGCAGGGTATTCCTACGAGCAGTACTTC. Translating gives CASTRTAGYSYEQYF. This sequence joins TRBV25-1 and TRBJ2-7; D perhaps matches TRBD1 (6 bases). V shed 7 bases and J shed 1 base, with 17 bases lying between them. From germline, CDR1 is MGHDK and CDR2 SYGVNS. The CDR3 length is 15 residues.

The chain carries TRBV9 and TRBJ2-2; the match to TRBD2 covers 12 bases. The CDR3 runs 16 residues. Germline CDR1 and CDR2: SGDLS and YYNGEE. J lost 7 bases, V lost 4 bases, and 8 bases had no gene match. CDR3 DNA: TGTGCCAGCAGCCCCAGACTAGCGGGAGTTGGCGGGGAGCTGTTTTTT. Amino acids: CASSPRLAGVGGELFF.

The rearrangement joins TRBV28 to TRBJ1-2; perhaps TRBD1 as D (5 bases). Germline CDR1 and CDR2: MDHEN and SYDVKM. With 8 bases removed from V and 8 bases from J, the gap between germline ends came to 24 bases. The CDR3 runs to 15 residues. CDR3 nucleotides: TGTGCCAGCGCATTAGGTGGGGGGTTGGTGGGCGGCTACACCTTC. This encodes CASALGGGLVGGYTF.

The CDR3 here is CASSLGGQGVGYTF. The CDR3 DNA reads as TGTGCCAGCAGTTTAGGAGGACAGGGGGTGGGCTACACCTTC. This chain connects TRBV28 to TRBJ1-2; 10 bases align to TRBD1. CDR3 length: 14 amino acids. Unmatched junction bases numbered 5, after V lost 2 bases and J lost 8 bases. Germline V gene sequence: CDR1 MDHEN, CDR2 SYDVKM.

This clone was detected once. V is TRBV12-5 and J is TRBJ2-3, with D perhaps TRBD2 (5 bases). Trimming left V 6 bases short and J 2 bases short, with 15 bases between. CDR3 length: 15 residues. Germline V lookup: CDR1 LGHNT, CDR2 FRNRAP. DNA for the CDR3: TGTGCTAGTGGCCAAGGCCGGGGTAACACAGATACGCAGTATTTT. Protein sequence: CASGQGRGNTDTQYF.

V is TRBV5-1 and J is TRBJ1-6; D is possibly TRBD1 (6 bases). The CDR3 spans 14 residues. V lost 3 bases to trimming and J lost 7 bases, with 11 bases between them. Germline loops: CDR1 SGHRS, CDR2 YFSETQ. The DNA of the CDR3 is TGCGCCAGCAGCTACCGGACAGAAAATTCACCCCTCCACTTT. Translating it yields CASSYRTENSPLHF.

This chain uses TRBV6-5 with TRBJ2-7; D is uncertain. V lost 6 bases to trimming and J lost 2 bases, with 14 bases between them. CDR3 length: 14 amino acids. The V gene's germline CDR1 is MNHEY and CDR2 SVGAGI. The CDR3 DNA follows: TGTGCCAGCAGCCGCAGCTCCGGAGCCTACGAGCAGTACTTC. This sequence encodes CASSRSSGAYEQYF.

This clone showed up just once. The chain joins TRBV30 to TRBJ1-2; the D gene is possibly TRBD1 (5 bases). Germline lookup yields CDR1 GTSNPN and CDR2 SVGIG (reference sequence). The CDR3 length is 11 residues. Trimming left V 1 base short and J 8 bases short, with 8 bases between. The CDR3 here is CAWSGGGGYTF. CDR3 DNA sequence: TGTGCCTGGAGTGGGGGGGGAGGCTACACCTTC.

The J gene is TRBJ1-5, the V gene TRBV30; 7 bases are a match to TRBD1. This CDR3 comprises 12 residues. In germline, CDR1 is GTSNPN, CDR2 SVGIG (reference sequence). CDR3 residues: CALDRDSQPQHF. The CDR3 DNA reads as TGTGCACTCGACAGGGATAGTCAGCCCCAGCATTTT.

The chain links TRBV7-8 to TRBJ1-3; 7 bases map to TRBD1. The CDR3 runs to 16 residues. CDR1 SGHVS and CDR2 FQNEAQ come from the germline V gene. Trimming at V came to 4 bases and at J to 2 bases, leaving 8 bases not matched to a gene. CDR3 DNA: TGTGCCAGCAGCTATCCTAATACAGGGGCTGGAAACACCATATATTTT. This codes for CASSYPNTGAGNTIYF.

The CDR3 loop is CASSSRGGGAYEQYF. In DNA, the CDR3 is TGTGCCAGCAGTTCCCGGGGAGGGGGCGCATACGAGCAGTACTTC. V usage is TRBV6-5 and J usage is TRBJ2-7; the D call may be TRBD1 or TRBD2 (7 bases each). This CDR3 spans 15 amino acids. The germline CDR1 and CDR2 sequences are MNHEY and SVGAGI. The V gene lost 4 bases and the J gene lost 4 bases, with 17 bases spanning the gap.

V and J are TRBV6-5 and TRBJ1-1; D remains ambiguous. CDR3 length: 14 residues. V was clipped by 2 bases and J by 0 bases, with 7 bases between them. In germline, CDR1 is MNHEY, CDR2 SVGAGI. For the CDR3, the DNA is TGTGCCAGCAGTTACGTCCAGTTGAACACTGAAGCTTTCTTT. Amino acid sequence: CASSYVQLNTEAFF.

The rearrangement links TRBV18 to TRBJ2-3, with a weak D call TRBD2 (6 bases). The germline gives CDR1 KGHSH, CDR2 LQKENI. The CDR3 length is 15 residues. The germline V and J ends were trimmed by 2 bases and 4 bases, with 13 bases remaining between them. This CDR3 reads CASSPYRGNSDTQYF. CDR3 coding DNA: TGTGCCAGCTCACCATACCGCGGGAACTCAGATACGCAGTATTTT.

This clone showed up just once. This chain uses TRBV19 with TRBJ2-7; the D gene is possibly TRBD1 (5 bases). Germline V CDR1 and CDR2: LNHDA, SQIVND (reference sequence). With 0 bases removed from V and 0 bases from J, the gap between germline ends came to 24 bases. CDR3 length: 20 residues. The CDR3 loop is CASSIDLGGFGHETSYEQYF. The CDR3 DNA is TGTGCCAGTAGTATAGATCTTGGCGGTTTTGGACACGAGACCTCCTACGAGCAGTACTTC.

This chain joins TRBV19 and TRBJ2-2, with D unresolved. Per the germline V gene, CDR1 is LNHDA and CDR2 is SQIVND (reference sequence). This CDR3 has 12 amino acids. V lost 5 bases and J lost 4, with 5 bases in between. The CDR3 sequence: CASSLSTGELFF. The CDR3 DNA follows: TGTGCCAGTAGTCTCTCCACCGGGGAGCTGTTTTTT. Full variable domain (remainder filled in from reference TRBV19 and TRBJ2-2): DGGITQSPKYLFRKEGQNVTLSCEQNLNHDAMYWYRQDPGQGLRLIYYSQIVNDFQKGDIAEGYSVSREKKESFPLTVTSAQKNPTAFYLCASSLSTGELFFGEGSRLTVL.

The V gene is TRBV11-3, the J gene TRBJ1-3, with 7 bases that match TRBD1. The CDR3 sequence is 17 residues long. Trimming cost V 3 bases and J 0 bases; bases outside gene matches: 8. The V gene's germline CDR1 is SGHNT and CDR2 YENEEA. In nucleotides, the CDR3 is TGTGCCAGCAGCTTGGGACAGCCAAGTCTCTCTGGAAACACCATATATTTT. This encodes CASSLGQPSLSGNTIYF.

The chain links TRBV7-6 to TRBJ2-3; possible D gene TRBD1, 5 bases. Looked up from germline, CDR1 is SGHVS and CDR2 is FNYEAQ. CDR3 length equals 16 residues. Deletions cut 0 bases from V and 1 base from J, with 11 bases between. CDR3 sequence reads: CASSLAEARGTDTQYF. CDR3 DNA sequence: TGTGCCAGCAGCTTAGCCGAGGCCAGGGGCACAGATACGCAGTATTTT.

This chain joins TRBV11-2 and TRBJ1-4; D ambiguous. The CDR3 covers 14 residues. CDR1 is SGHAT and CDR2 is FQNNGV in the germline V gene. The ends were cut back, 6 bases at V and 0 bases at J, with 8 bases in the middle. CDR3 coding DNA: TGTGCCAGCAGATTAAGGGCAACTAATGAAAAACTGTTTTTT. It specifies CASRLRATNEKLFF.

The chain uses TRBV18 and TRBJ1-3, with D unresolved. V lost 1 base and J 4 bases, leaving 14 bases between the germline ends. Germline V lookup: CDR1 KGHSH, CDR2 LQKENI. This CDR3 spans 16 amino acids. The CDR3 DNA is TGTGCCAGCTCACCACGGACTCGCTTGGCGGGAAACACCATATATTTT. This gives the protein CASSPRTRLAGNTIYF.

The V and J genes are TRBV11-3 and TRBJ2-5; no clear D. Trimming stripped 6 bases from V and 2 bases from J, with 10 bases between. The germline V gene encodes CDR1 SGHNT and CDR2 YENEEA. The CDR3 sequence is 13 residues long. The CDR3 protein is CASRRRSQETQYF. The CDR3 nucleotides are TGTGCCAGCAGGCGTAGGAGTCAAGAGACCCAGTACTTC. The variable domain in full, completed from reference TRBV11-3 and TRBJ2-5, reads EAGVVQSPRYKIIEKKQPVAFWCNPISGHNTLYWYLQNLGQGPELLIRYENEEAVDDSQLPKDRFSAERLKGVDSTLKIQPAELGDSAVYLCASRRRSQETQYFGPGTRLLVL.

The chain combines TRBV30 with TRBJ2-3; weak D call: TRBD2 (6 bases). Trimming stripped 0 bases from V and 6 bases from J, with 10 bases between. Germline assignment: CDR1 GTSNPN and CDR2 SVGIG (reference sequence). This CDR3 comprises 13 residues. The CDR3 DNA reads TGTGCCTGGAGTGTCCGGAGGGCGGATACGCAGTATTTT. It yields the protein CAWSVRRADTQYF. Looking up the rest from reference TRBV30 and TRBJ2-3 gives the full variable domain: SQTIHQWPATLVQPVGSPLSLECTVEGTSNPNLYWYRQAAGRGLQLLFYSVGIGQISSEVPQNLSASRPQDRQFILSSKKLLLSDSGFYLCAWSVRRADTQYFGPGTRLTVL.

The chain uses TRBV2 and TRBJ1-1, with D tentatively TRBD1 (5 bases). Trimming took 5 bases from V and 4 from J, leaving 17 bases between them. CDR3 length equals 15 residues. CDR1 and CDR2 from the germline V gene are SNHLY and FYNNEI. The CDR3 DNA sequence: TGTGCCAGCAGTCTAAGGATGGGCGGGGGCACTGAAGCTTTCTTT. This gives the protein CASSLRMGGGTEAFF.

The J gene is TRBJ2-5, the V gene TRBV10-3; D uncertain. V dropped 2 bases and J dropped 4 bases, with 5 bases sitting between them. Looked up from germline, CDR1 is ENHRY and CDR2 is SYGVKD. This CDR3 comprises 12 residues. CDR3 region: CAISEKGETQYF. The CDR3 DNA reads as TGTGCCATCAGTGAGAAAGGAGAGACCCAGTACTTC.